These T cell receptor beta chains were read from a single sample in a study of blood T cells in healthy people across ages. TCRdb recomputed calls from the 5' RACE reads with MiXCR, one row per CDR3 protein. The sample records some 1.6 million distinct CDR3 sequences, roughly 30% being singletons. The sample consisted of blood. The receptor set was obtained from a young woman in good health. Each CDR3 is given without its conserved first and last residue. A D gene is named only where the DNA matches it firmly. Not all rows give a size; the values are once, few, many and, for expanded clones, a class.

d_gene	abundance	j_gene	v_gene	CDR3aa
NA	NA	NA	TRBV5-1	ASSPREIGEDEQY
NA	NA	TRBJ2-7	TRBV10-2	ASKDTNTYEQY
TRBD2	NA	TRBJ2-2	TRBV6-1	ANRRLADTGELF
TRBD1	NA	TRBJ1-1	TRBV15	ATSPRDRGDTEAF
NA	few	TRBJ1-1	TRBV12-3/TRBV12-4	ASSLNPRTLGTEAF
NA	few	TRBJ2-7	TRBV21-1	ASSYNGTNHRAGAYEQY
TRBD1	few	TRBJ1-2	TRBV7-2	ASSLEGTGSIYGYT
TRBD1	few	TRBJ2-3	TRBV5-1	ASSWTGADSTDTQY
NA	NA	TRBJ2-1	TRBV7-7	ASSMNPDGGGGEQF
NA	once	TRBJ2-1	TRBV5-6	ASSSTDGSIEQF
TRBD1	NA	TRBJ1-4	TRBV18	ASSPLSGQTTNEKLF
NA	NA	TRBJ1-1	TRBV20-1	SANGWNTEAF
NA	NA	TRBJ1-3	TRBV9	ASSVGPQGLLGNTIY
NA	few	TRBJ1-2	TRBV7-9	ASSLGGQTGSIYGYT
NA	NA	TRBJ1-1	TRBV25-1	ASSHAGRTEAF
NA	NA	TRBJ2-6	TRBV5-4	ASSPGSFSGANVLT
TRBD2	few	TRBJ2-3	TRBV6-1	ASRKTSGSMTDTQY
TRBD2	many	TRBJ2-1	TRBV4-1	ASSPTSGGASYNEQF
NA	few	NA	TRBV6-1	ASSEWVTQY
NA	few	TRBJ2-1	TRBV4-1	ASSQADGTSNEQF
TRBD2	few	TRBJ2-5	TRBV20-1	SATSAASGGGETQY
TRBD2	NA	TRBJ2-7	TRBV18	ASSPVATSGGIYEQY
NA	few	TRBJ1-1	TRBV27	ASSFAMNTEAF
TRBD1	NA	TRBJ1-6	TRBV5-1	ASSTGQGGSPLH
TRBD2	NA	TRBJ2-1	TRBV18	ASSPIGLAGSPVYSYNEQF
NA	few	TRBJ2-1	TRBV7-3	ASSLSDGVYNEQF
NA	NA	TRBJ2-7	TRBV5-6	ASSLGQEPYEQY
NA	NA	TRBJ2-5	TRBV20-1	SAPLEVGETQY
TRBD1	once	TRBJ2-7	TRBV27	AGSRLPGQTYEQY
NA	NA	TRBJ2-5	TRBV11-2	ASSLAPVYQETQY
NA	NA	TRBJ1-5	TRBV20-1	SASRILTRDDHQPQH
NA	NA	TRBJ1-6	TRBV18	ASSPGTLGVH
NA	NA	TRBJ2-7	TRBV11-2	ASSSPRQASYEQY
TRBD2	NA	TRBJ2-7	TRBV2	ASSEARWGGGSYEQY
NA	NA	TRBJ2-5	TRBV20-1	SAREQGKETQY
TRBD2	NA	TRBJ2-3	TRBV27	ASSQILAGGADTQY
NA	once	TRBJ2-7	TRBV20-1	SAPTPGAPYEQY
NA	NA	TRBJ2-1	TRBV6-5	ASSYSGGERHNEQF
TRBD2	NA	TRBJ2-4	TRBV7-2	ASSLSSGGLAKNIQY
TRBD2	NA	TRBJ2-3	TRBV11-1	ASSLWLAGVDTQY
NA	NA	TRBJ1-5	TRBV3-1	ASSQDNPLRSDQPQH
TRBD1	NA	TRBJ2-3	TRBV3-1	ASSRPKGQGVTDTQY
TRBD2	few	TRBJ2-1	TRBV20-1	SARDLAGENEQF
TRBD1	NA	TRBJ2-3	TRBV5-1	ASSLGRDSVTDTQY
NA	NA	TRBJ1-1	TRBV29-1	RALNRGPNTEAF
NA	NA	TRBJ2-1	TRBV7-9	ASSSGISYNEQF
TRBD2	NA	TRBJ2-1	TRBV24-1	ATSDPGLVGPGGPYNEQF
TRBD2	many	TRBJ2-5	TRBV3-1	ASSQAVPSGIGETQY
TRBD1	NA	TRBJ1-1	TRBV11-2	ACSFPGQGGSEAF
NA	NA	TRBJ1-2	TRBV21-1	ASPGSGGGYGYT
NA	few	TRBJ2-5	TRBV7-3	ASSLRPGLGETQY
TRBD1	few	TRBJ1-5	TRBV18	ASSPLSGTGDQPQH
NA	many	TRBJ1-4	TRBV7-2	ASSFSTGSNEKLF